Each of the 16 T cell receptor beta chains below was sequenced from the same sample in a study of T cell repertoires and Cas9 in healthy adults (dated by TCRdb to about 2018). The library relied on the immunoSEQ multiplex PCR assay. TCRdb carries this immuneACCESS record with in-frame sequences only. Its versions omit some clonotypes, under half of them owing to an unresolved V gene in the studies checked, with the rest unexplained. Within this sample are more than 20,000 clones, with roughly 92% of them counted one time only. Jointly, the top ten make up roughly 0.78% of the sample. The sequencing sample was made of CD4+ effector T cells (CD127+, CD25-, CD137-, CD154-) from PBMCs; culture status not recorded. The receptors originated from a human donor in good health.

V and J are TRBV5-8 and TRBJ2-1, with TRBD2 matching 11 bases. There are 17 residues in the CDR3. CDR1 SGHTS and CDR2 YDEGEE come from the germline V gene. The V segment lost 1 base and the J segment 4 bases; nucleotides outside the gene matches: 7. The CDR3 DNA reads as TGTGCCAGCAGCTTGACCCTGACTAGCGGGGCTTACAATGAGCAGTTCTTC. This translates into CASSLTLTSGAYNEQFF.

The chain is built from TRBV19 and TRBJ1-5, with D uncertain. There are 14 residues in the CDR3. The ends were cut back, 1 base at V and 3 bases at J, with 7 bases in the middle. Germline CDR1 is LNHDA and CDR2 is SQIVND (reference sequence). As DNA, the CDR3 is TGTGCCAGTAGTATAGGTTGGAACAATCAGCCCCAGCATTTT. Its protein is CASSIGWNNQPQHF. Full variable domain (remainder filled in from reference TRBV19 and TRBJ1-5): DGGITQSPKYLFRKEGQNVTLSCEQNLNHDAMYWYRQDPGQGLRLIYYSQIVNDFQKGDIAEGYSVSREKKESFPLTVTSAQKNPTAFYLCASSIGWNNQPQHFGDGTRLSIL.

The chain couples TRBV7-3 to TRBJ2-2; 14 bases align to TRBD2. V trimming: 7 bases; J trimming: 4 bases; junction bases outside the gene matches: 8. The CDR3 covers 17 residues. Germline loops: CDR1 SGHTA, CDR2 FQGTGA. This CDR3 is CASTPYGTSGSTGELFF. The CDR3 region has the DNA TGTGCCAGCACCCCTTACGGGACTAGCGGGAGCACCGGGGAGCTGTTTTTT.

The CDR3 nucleotides are TGTGCCACCAGCAGAGATGAAAGGGACAGGGTTCAGTACAATGAGCAGTTCTTC. It codes for CATSRDERDRVQYNEQFF. V is TRBV15 and J is TRBJ2-1, with TRBD1 matching 9 bases. The CDR3 sequence is 18 residues long. The V and J ends lost 0 bases and 4 bases, in that order; junction bases with no gene match: 10. Germline assignment: CDR1 LNHNV and CDR2 YYDKDF (reference sequence). The whole variable domain, filled in from reference TRBV15 and TRBJ2-1, reads DAMVIQNPRYQVTQFGKPVTLSCSQTLNHNVMYWYQQKSSQAPKLLFHYYDKDFNNEADTPDNFQSRRPNTSFCFLDIRSPGLGDTAMYLCATSRDERDRVQYNEQFFGPGTRLTVL.

This clone was seen a handful of times. V gene TRBV7-9 combines with J gene TRBJ2-1, with D tentatively TRBD2 (5 bases). Germline CDR1 and CDR2: SEHNR and FQNEAQ (reference sequence). V shed 6 bases and J shed 2 bases, with 8 bases lying between them. The CDR3 totals 13 residues. CDR3 in amino acids: CASSTGTYNEQFF. The CDR3 DNA follows: TGTGCCAGCAGTACCGGGACCTACAATGAGCAGTTCTTC.

The V and J genes are TRBV19 and TRBJ1-2, with a weak D call TRBD1 (5 bases). The CDR3 runs to 14 residues. Germline-derived CDR1 and CDR2 are LNHDA and SQIVND (reference sequence). V dropped 6 bases and J dropped 8 bases, with 19 bases sitting between them. CDR3 sequence: CASSPPGRFGGYTF. The CDR3, as DNA: TGTGCCAGTAGCCCCCCGGGGCGGTTCGGCGGCTACACCTTC.

The chain employs TRBV28 and TRBJ2-5; 11 nucleotides align to TRBD2. This CDR3 has 19 residues. V was pared by 3 bases and J by 3 bases, with 15 bases of the junction left unmatched. The germline V gene encodes CDR1 MDHEN and CDR2 SYDVKM. The chain's CDR3 is CASSFSGSELAGAKETQYF. The CDR3 DNA follows: TGTGCCAGCAGTTTCTCAGGCTCCGAACTAGCGGGGGCCAAAGAGACCCAGTACTTC.

The chain employs TRBV11-1 and TRBJ1-6, with 8 bases that match TRBD1. The CDR3 has 15 residues. Trimming removed 2 bases from V and 10 bases from J; junction bases left unmatched: 7. Germline CDR1 reads SGHAT; CDR2 reads FQDESV (reference sequence). The CDR3 DNA reads TGTGCCAGCAGCTTACGGACAGGGTCTTTCTCACCCCTCCACTTT. Its protein is CASSLRTGSFSPLHF.

The rearrangement joins TRBV6-6 to TRBJ2-3; possibly TRBD2 for D (5 bases). The CDR3 has 14 amino acids. V lost 7 bases, J lost 2 bases, and 13 bases lay in between. Germline V gives CDR1 MNHNY, CDR2 SVGAGI (reference sequence). DNA of the CDR3: TGTGCCAGCAAATCGGAGGACTTCACAGATACGCAGTATTTT. Residues: CASKSEDFTDTQYF.

This clone showed up just once. The chain recombines TRBV4-2 with TRBJ2-1; D perhaps matches TRBD1 (6 bases). CDR1 and CDR2 (germline): LGHNA, YNFKEQ. Trimming cost V 0 bases and J 4 bases, with 7 bases left between them. CDR3 length: 14 residues. CDR3 amino acids: CASSQDTGYNEQFF. DNA of the CDR3: TGTGCCAGCAGCCAAGACACAGGGTACAATGAGCAGTTCTTC.

This clone showed up just once. V and J are TRBV30 and TRBJ1-6; no clear D gene. The germline V gene encodes CDR1 GTSNPN and CDR2 SVGIG (reference sequence). V gave up 4 bases and J gave up 13 bases, with 14 bases separating them. CDR3 size: 12 residues. The CDR3 bases are TGTGCCTGGACCGCGGGCGTCATCCCCCTCCACTTT. Translating gives CAWTAGVIPLHF.

On this clone: Other DNA sequences of this sample code for an identical CDR3. This CDR3 is CSARVGNTIYF. In nucleotides, the CDR3 is TGCAGTGCTAGGGTTGGAAACACCATATATTTT. V is TRBV20-1 and J is TRBJ1-3; D unclear. This CDR3 contains 11 residues. V was pared by 3 bases and J by 3 bases, with 3 bases between. Germline CDR1 reads DFQATT; CDR2 reads SNEGSKA (reference sequence).

The chain uses TRBV29-1 and TRBJ1-2; 9 bases are shared with TRBD1. The germline CDR1 and CDR2 sequences are SQVTM and ANQGSEA. The CDR3 has 13 amino acids. V was clipped by 6 bases and J by 3 bases; unmatched bases: 5. The DNA for the CDR3 is TGCAGCGTACGGCGGGACAGGGACTATGGCTACACCTTC. Translation gives CSVRRDRDYGYTF.

The genes are TRBV7-2 and TRBJ1-2, with D maybe TRBD1 (5 bases). V shed 2 bases and J shed 6 bases, with 13 bases lying between them. The CDR3 length is 14 residues. Per germline, CDR1 SGHTA and CDR2 FQGNSA. The CDR3 is CASSLPRGSHGYTF. CDR3 coding DNA: TGTGCCAGCAGCTTACCCCGGGGGTCCCATGGCTACACCTTC.

V gene TRBV5-4 combines with J gene TRBJ2-5; tentative D call: TRBD1 (5 bases). The germline V gene encodes CDR1 SGHNT and CDR2 YYREEE (reference sequence). The V end lost 0 bases, the J end lost 2 bases, and 14 bases lay between the germline ends. The CDR3 has 16 amino acids. CDR3: CASSLGSRRGQETQYF. The CDR3 DNA follows: TGTGCCAGCAGCTTGGGCAGCCGAAGGGGTCAAGAGACCCAGTACTTC.

This chain joins TRBV7-2 and TRBJ1-4; D unclear. The ends were cut back, 4 bases at V and 8 bases at J, with 11 bases in the middle. CDR3 size: 13 residues. Germline V gives CDR1 SGHTA, CDR2 FQGNSA. CDR3 in amino acids: CASSWGFGEKLFF. CDR3 sequence (DNA): TGTGCCAGCAGCTGGGGATTCGGGGAAAAACTGTTTTTT.